These 5 T cell receptor beta chains share one sample of origin, sequenced in a study of blood T cell repertoires in COVID-19. Produced via immunoSEQ multiplex PCR; TCRdb's table is partial and in-frame only. The table lists approximately 220,000 clones, around 85% of them singletons, with about 1.3% in the top ten. The specimen sequenced was PBMCs or T cells enriched from blood (not recorded which). The source of these receptors is a woman in her forties with acute COVID-19.

This chain uses TRBV4-2 with TRBJ1-4; unclear D gene. Per germline, CDR1 LGHNA and CDR2 YNFKEQ. This CDR3 region has 15 residues. V lost 0 bases, J lost 6 bases, and 11 bases lay in between. The CDR3 nucleotides are TGTGCCAGCAGCCAAGATCGAGGGATAGATGAAAAACTGTTTTTT. Residues: CASSQDRGIDEKLFF.

This chain links TRBV19 with TRBJ2-2; 8 nucleotides match TRBD1. The CDR3 totals 13 residues. CDR1 and CDR2 (germline): LNHDA, SQIVND (reference sequence). The V and J ends lost 3 bases and 6 bases, in that order; junction bases with no gene match: 0. The CDR3 DNA reads as TGTGCCAGTAGTATGGACAGGGCCGGGGAGCTGTTTTTT. This encodes CASSMDRAGELFF.

The chain joins TRBV18 to TRBJ1-2, with D possibly being TRBD1 (5 bases). This CDR3 has 13 residues. V lost 3 bases, J lost 5 bases, and 10 bases lay in between. Germline V CDR1 and CDR2: KGHSH, LQKENI. DNA for the CDR3: TGTGCCAGCTCACCCGACAGACAGTATGGCTACACCTTC. It translates to CASSPDRQYGYTF.

The rearrangement joins TRBV3-1 (or the pseudogene TRBV3-2) to TRBJ2-7; D unclear. Germline V gene data show CDR1 as LGHDT and CDR2 as YNNKEL (reference sequence). The CDR3 length is 12 residues. The V and J ends lost 1 base and 4 bases respectively, with 5 bases between them. CDR3: CASSQVTYEQYF. In DNA, the CDR3 is TGTGCCAGCAGCCAAGTAACATACGAGCAGTACTTC.

This chain links TRBV18 with TRBJ2-7; 9 positions agree with TRBD1. This CDR3 has 15 residues. Germline CDR1 is KGHSH and CDR2 is LQKENI. V gave up 3 bases and J gave up 6 bases; unmatched junction bases: 9. For the CDR3, the DNA is TGTGCCAGCTCACCCCGGGACAGGGATCTAGGCGAGCAGTACTTC. This encodes CASSPRDRDLGEQYF.